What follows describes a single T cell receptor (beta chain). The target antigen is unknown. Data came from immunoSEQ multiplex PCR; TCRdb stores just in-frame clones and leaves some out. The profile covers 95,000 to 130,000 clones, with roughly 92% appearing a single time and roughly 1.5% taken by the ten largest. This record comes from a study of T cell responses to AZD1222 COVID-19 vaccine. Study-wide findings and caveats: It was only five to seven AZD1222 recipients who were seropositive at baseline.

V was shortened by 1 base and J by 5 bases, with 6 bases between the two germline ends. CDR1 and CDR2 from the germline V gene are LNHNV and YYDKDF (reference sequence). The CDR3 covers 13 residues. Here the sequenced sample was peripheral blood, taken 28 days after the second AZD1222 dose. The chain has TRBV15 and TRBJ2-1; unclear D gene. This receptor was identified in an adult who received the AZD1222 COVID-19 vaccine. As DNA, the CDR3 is TGTGCCACCAGCAGAGGGTTTAACAATGAGCAGTTCTTC. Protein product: CATSRGFNNEQFF.